A single sample is the source of the 23 T cell receptor beta chains below, sequenced in a study of blood T cell repertoires in COVID-19. Measured with immunoSEQ multiplex PCR; TCRdb has only the in-frame clones, and not every one. This sample has 150,000 to 200,000 clones, with approximately 91% found just once. Specimen: peripheral blood. These receptors originate from a man younger than 35 with COVID-19, enrolled during active disease.

The chain links TRBV25-1 to TRBJ2-3; 7 nucleotides line up with TRBD1. Germline CDR1 is MGHDK and CDR2 is SYGVNS. This CDR3 has 14 residues. Trimming cost V 2 bases and J 1 base; bases outside gene matches: 0. The CDR3 nucleotides are TGTGCCAGCAGTGAAACAGGGGGCACAGATACGCAGTATTTT. Protein: CASSETGGTDTQYF.

This chain joins TRBV6-5 and TRBJ1-2; D may be TRBD1 (6 bases). Trimming took off 4 bases at V and 8 bases at J, with 14 bases between the two ends. Germline V CDR1 and CDR2: MNHEY, SVGAGI. CDR3 length: 13 amino acids. The CDR3, as DNA: TGTGCCAGCAGTTCAGGGGCCCTAGGAGGCTACACCTTC. This translates into CASSSGALGGYTF.

The genes are TRBV9 and TRBJ2-3; tentatively, D is TRBD2 (6 bases). This CDR3 is built from 17 residues. CDR1 and CDR2 (germline): SGDLS, YYNGEE. With 0 bases removed from V and 6 bases from J, the gap between germline ends came to 20 bases. DNA of the CDR3: TGTGCCAGCAGCGTAGGGGCCGGGACTCCCTCGGCGGATACGCAGTATTTT. This gives the protein CASSVGAGTPSADTQYF.

This sequence joins TRBV28 and TRBJ1-4; 10 positions match TRBD1. The trim removed 3 bases at V and 2 bases at J, leaving 3 bases unmatched. The CDR3 totals 16 residues. CDR1 is MDHEN and CDR2 is SYDVKM in the germline V gene. The DNA of the CDR3 is TGTGCCAGCAGTTTTGACAGGGGGCGGACTAATGAAAAACTGTTTTTT. Encoded protein: CASSFDRGRTNEKLFF. The variable domain in full, completed from reference TRBV28 and TRBJ1-4, reads DVKVTQSSRYLVKRTGEKVFLECVQDMDHENMFWYRQDPGLGLRLIYFSYDVKMKEKGDIPEGYSVSREKKERFSLILESASTNQTSMYLCASSFDRGRTNEKLFFGSGTQLSVL.

The chain joins TRBV7-6 to TRBJ2-2; 11 bases are a match to TRBD2. The CDR3 length is 17 residues. Germline-derived CDR1 and CDR2 are SGHVS and FNYEAQ. Trimming at V came to 5 bases and at J to 6 bases, leaving 11 bases not matched to a gene. The CDR3 coding sequence is TGTGCCAGCAGCCCCCGGCTTAGCGGGAGGGGGGCCGGGGAGCTGTTTTTT. Its translation is CASSPRLSGRGAGELFF. Filled out from reference TRBV7-6 and TRBJ2-2, the complete variable domain reads GAGVSQSPRYKVTKRGQDVALRCDPISGHVSLYWYRQALGQGPEFLTYFNYEAQQDKSGLPNDRFSAERPEGSISTLTIQRTEQRDSAMYRCASSPRLSGRGAGELFFGEGSRLTVL.

V and J are TRBV7-8 and TRBJ2-1, with TRBD2 identical over 10 bases. Per the germline V gene, CDR1 is SGHVS and CDR2 is FQNEAQ. The trim removed 3 bases at V and 8 bases at J, leaving 7 bases unmatched. The CDR3 is 15 residues long. CDR3 in amino acids: CASSFRLAGDHEQFF. CDR3 DNA: TGTGCCAGCAGCTTTCGGCTAGCGGGAGACCATGAGCAGTTCTTC.

The rearrangement uses TRBV6-5 and TRBJ1-1; D not certain. Looked up from germline, CDR1 is MNHEY and CDR2 is SVGAGI. Trimming took off 7 bases at V and 4 bases at J, with 16 bases between the two ends. The CDR3 length is 14 residues. CDR3 residues: CASTPYGESTEAFF. DNA for the CDR3: TGTGCCAGCACCCCCTATGGGGAGTCCACTGAAGCTTTCTTT.

This clone was observed once. The rearrangement uses TRBV5-5 and TRBJ1-3, with 7 bases matching TRBD1. This CDR3 is built from 16 residues. Germline V gene lookup returns CDR1 SGHKS and CDR2 YYEKEE (reference sequence). The J segment lost 2 bases and the V segment lost 4 bases, leaving 9 bases of the junction unmatched. CDR3 loop: CASSPGTARPGNTIYF. The CDR3 region has the DNA TGTGCCAGCAGCCCGGGGACAGCTCGTCCTGGAAACACCATATATTTT.

The chain joins TRBV20-1 to TRBJ1-2; weak D call: TRBD1 (6 bases). Germline V lookup: CDR1 DFQATT, CDR2 SNEGSKA (reference sequence). CDR3 size: 11 residues. V gave up 5 bases and J gave up 8 bases, with 12 bases separating them. The CDR3 nucleotides read TGCAGTGCTTGGGCAGGGGTCGGCTACACCTTC. Its protein product is CSAWAGVGYTF.

The chain uses TRBV10-3 and TRBJ1-1, with 9 positions matching TRBD1. Germline V gene data show CDR1 as ENHRY and CDR2 as SYGVKD. V was pared by 8 bases and J by 5 bases, with 9 bases of the junction left unmatched. The CDR3 has 14 amino acids. The CDR3 loop is CAIHPGTGKTEAFF. Here the CDR3 DNA reads TGTGCCATCCATCCAGGGACAGGGAAAACTGAAGCTTTCTTT.

The chain employs TRBV9 and TRBJ2-3; 7 nucleotides align to TRBD2. V lost 4 bases, J lost 0 bases, and 5 bases stayed unmatched. The germline V gene has CDR1 SGDLS and CDR2 YYNGEE. This CDR3 contains 15 residues. The chain's CDR3 is CASSLGLGSTDTQYF. The DNA of the CDR3 is TGTGCCAGCAGCCTCGGACTAGGAAGCACAGATACGCAGTATTTT.

The rearrangement links TRBV24-1 to TRBJ2-5; TRBD1 matches 10 bases. CDR3 size: 14 residues. After removal of 4 bases from V and 4 bases from J, the junction contained 2 bases not matched to a gene. The germline gives CDR1 KGHDR, CDR2 SFDVKD. The CDR3 protein is CATSDRDRGETQYF. DNA of the CDR3: TGTGCCACCAGTGACAGGGACAGGGGAGAGACCCAGTACTTC.

The V and J genes are TRBV6-5 and TRBJ2-2, with D possibly being TRBD1 (6 bases). The germline gives CDR1 MNHEY, CDR2 SVGAGI. V lost 6 bases to trimming and J lost 3 bases, with 11 bases between them. The CDR3 has 14 amino acids. Here the CDR3 reads CASRAGVDTGELFF. The CDR3 nucleotides read TGTGCCAGCAGGGCAGGGGTGGACACCGGGGAGCTGTTTTTT.

This chain links TRBV28 with TRBJ2-7; D gene ambiguous. Germline CDR1 MDHEN, CDR2 SYDVKM. This CDR3 contains 15 residues. V was cut by 7 bases and J by 0 bases, with 16 bases left in between. CDR3 protein: CASKSQVQSSYEQYF. CDR3 in DNA: TGTGCCAGCAAGAGTCAGGTCCAGAGCTCCTACGAGCAGTACTTC.

The V gene is TRBV27, the J gene TRBJ2-3; D is uncertain. Germline CDR1 and CDR2: MNHEY and SMNVEV (reference sequence). There are 15 residues in the CDR3. V was clipped by 6 bases and J by 2 bases, with 15 bases between them. The CDR3 nucleotides are TGTGCCAGCAGCGTCTCTGGCGGTTACACAGATACGCAGTATTTT. Its translation is CASSVSGGYTDTQYF.

This chain links TRBV24-1 with TRBJ1-4; no clear D gene. V dropped 5 bases and J dropped 0 bases, with 21 bases sitting between them. In germline, CDR1 is KGHDR, CDR2 SFDVKD. The CDR3 covers 19 residues. The chain's CDR3 is CATSVFSRQPIPTNEKLFF. In DNA form, the CDR3 reads TGTGCCACCAGTGTATTTTCCAGGCAGCCAATCCCAACTAATGAAAAACTGTTTTTT.

V is TRBV9 and J is TRBJ1-2, with 8 bases that match TRBD1. V shed 0 bases and J 5 bases; nucleotides not matched to a gene: 3. The V gene's germline CDR1 is SGDLS and CDR2 YYNGEE. The CDR3 covers 14 residues. The CDR3: CASSVEDRVYGYTF. Here the CDR3 DNA reads TGTGCCAGCAGCGTAGAGGACAGGGTATATGGCTACACCTTC.

V usage is TRBV7-9 and J usage is TRBJ2-2, with TRBD1 matching 7 bases. The length of the CDR3 is 17 residues. The junction had 16 bases not matched to a gene; V was cut back by 5 bases and J by 7 bases. In germline, CDR1 is SEHNR, CDR2 FQNEAQ (reference sequence). CDR3 sequence reads: CASSTQGSGTEVGELFF. The CDR3 DNA reads as TGTGCCAGCAGCACCCAGGGGTCCGGGACAGAAGTCGGGGAGCTGTTTTTT.

The chain carries TRBV29-1 and TRBJ1-3, with TRBD1 matching over 7 bases. After removal of 5 bases from V and 3 bases from J, the junction contained 4 bases not matched to a gene. Germline-derived CDR1 and CDR2 are SQVTM and ANQGSEA. The CDR3 contains 13 residues. In DNA form, the CDR3 reads TGCAGCGTTTCACAGGGGCTTGGAAACACCATATATTTT. This encodes CSVSQGLGNTIYF.

The V call is TRBV7-2, the J call TRBJ1-6; the D gene is possibly TRBD1 (5 bases). The CDR3 runs 15 residues. The V end lost 5 bases, the J end lost 6 bases, and 14 bases lay between the germline ends. Germline V lookup: CDR1 SGHTA, CDR2 FQGNSA. The DNA for the CDR3 is TGTGCCAGCAGCCGCCGGAAGGGGCCTAATTCACCCCTCCACTTT. Its protein product is CASSRRKGPNSPLHF. Complete variable domain (other parts from reference TRBV7-2 and TRBJ1-6): GAGVSQSPSNKVTEKGKDVELRCDPISGHTALYWYRQSLGQGLEFLIYFQGNSAPDKSGLPSDRFSAERTGGSVSTLTIQRTQQEDSAVYLCASSRRKGPNSPLHFGNGTRLTVT.

This chain uses TRBV6-6 with TRBJ1-5, with a possible D match to TRBD1 (5 bases). Trimming pared 0 bases from V and 2 bases from J, leaving 5 bases between. The CDR3 covers 14 residues. From germline, CDR1 is MNHNY and CDR2 SVGAGI (reference sequence). CDR3 bases: TGTGCCAGCAGTTACTCCAGGGGCAATCAGCCCCAGCATTTT. It yields the protein CASSYSRGNQPQHF.

The chain links TRBV4-1 to TRBJ1-4; tentative D call: TRBD1 (6 bases). The ends were cut back, 4 bases at V and 8 bases at J, with 14 bases in the middle. CDR3 length equals 14 residues. Germline CDR1 and CDR2: MGHRA and YSYEKL. This chain's CDR3 is CASSPTGSAEKLFF. The CDR3 DNA follows: TGCGCCAGCAGCCCCACAGGGAGTGCGGAAAAACTGTTTTTT.

The V call is TRBV13, the J call TRBJ2-1; 7 bases line up with TRBD2. The CDR3 has 15 amino acids. V dropped 5 bases and J dropped 0; count of bases not matched to a gene: 4. Germline CDR1 reads PRHDT; CDR2 reads FYEKMQ (reference sequence). This CDR3 reads CASSMGGSSYNEQFF. The CDR3 DNA reads as TGTGCCAGCAGCATGGGGGGGAGCTCCTACAATGAGCAGTTCTTC.